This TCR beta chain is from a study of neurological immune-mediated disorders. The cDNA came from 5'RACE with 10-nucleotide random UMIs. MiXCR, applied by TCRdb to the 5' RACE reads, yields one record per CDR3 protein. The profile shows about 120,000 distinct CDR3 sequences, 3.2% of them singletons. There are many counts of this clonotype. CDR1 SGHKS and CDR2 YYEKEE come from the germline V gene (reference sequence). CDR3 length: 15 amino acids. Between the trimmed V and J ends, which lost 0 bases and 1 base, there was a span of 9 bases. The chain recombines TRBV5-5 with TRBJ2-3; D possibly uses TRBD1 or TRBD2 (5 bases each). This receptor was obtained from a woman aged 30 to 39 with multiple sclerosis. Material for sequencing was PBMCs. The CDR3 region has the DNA TGTGCCAGCAGCTTGGAACCGGGGCGCACAGATACGCAGTATTTT. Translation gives CASSLEPGRTDTQYF.